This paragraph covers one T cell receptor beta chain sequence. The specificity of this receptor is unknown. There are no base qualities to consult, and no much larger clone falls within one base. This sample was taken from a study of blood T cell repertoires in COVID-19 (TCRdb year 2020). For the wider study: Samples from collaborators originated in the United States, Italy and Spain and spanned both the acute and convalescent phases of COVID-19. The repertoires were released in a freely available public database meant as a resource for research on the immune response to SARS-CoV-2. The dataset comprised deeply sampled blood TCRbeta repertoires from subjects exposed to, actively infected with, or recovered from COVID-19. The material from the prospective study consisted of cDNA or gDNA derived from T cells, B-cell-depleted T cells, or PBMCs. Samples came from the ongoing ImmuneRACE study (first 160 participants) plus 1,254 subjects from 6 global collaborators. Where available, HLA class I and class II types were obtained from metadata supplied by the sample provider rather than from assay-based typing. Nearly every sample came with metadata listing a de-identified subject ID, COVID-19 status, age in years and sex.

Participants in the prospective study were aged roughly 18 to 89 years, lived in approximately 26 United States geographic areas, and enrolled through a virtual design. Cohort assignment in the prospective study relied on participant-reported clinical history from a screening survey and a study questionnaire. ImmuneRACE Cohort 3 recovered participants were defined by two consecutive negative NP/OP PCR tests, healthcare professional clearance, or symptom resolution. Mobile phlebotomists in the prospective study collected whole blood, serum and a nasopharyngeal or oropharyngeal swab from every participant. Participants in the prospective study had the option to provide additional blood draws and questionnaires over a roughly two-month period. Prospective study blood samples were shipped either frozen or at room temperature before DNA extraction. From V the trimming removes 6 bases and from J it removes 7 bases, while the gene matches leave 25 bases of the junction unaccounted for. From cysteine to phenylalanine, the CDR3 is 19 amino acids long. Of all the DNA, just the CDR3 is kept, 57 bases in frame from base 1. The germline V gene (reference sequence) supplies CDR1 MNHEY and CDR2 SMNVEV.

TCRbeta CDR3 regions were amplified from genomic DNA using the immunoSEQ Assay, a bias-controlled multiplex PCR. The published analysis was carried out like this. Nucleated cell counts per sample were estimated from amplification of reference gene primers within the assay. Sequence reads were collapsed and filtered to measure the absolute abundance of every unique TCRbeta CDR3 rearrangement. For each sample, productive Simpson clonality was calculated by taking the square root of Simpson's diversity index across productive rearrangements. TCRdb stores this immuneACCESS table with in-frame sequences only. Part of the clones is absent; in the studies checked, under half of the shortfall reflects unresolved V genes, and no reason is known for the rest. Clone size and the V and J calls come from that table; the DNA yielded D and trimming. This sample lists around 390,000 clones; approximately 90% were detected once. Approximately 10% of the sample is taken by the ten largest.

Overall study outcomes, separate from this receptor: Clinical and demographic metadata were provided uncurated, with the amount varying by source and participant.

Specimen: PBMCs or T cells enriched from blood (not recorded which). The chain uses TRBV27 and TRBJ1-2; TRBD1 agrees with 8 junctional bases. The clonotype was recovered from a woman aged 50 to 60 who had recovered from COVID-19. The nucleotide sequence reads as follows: TGTGCCAGCAGCTCCCCCCGGCCAGGGGGCGGAAGGTTTGGGTCTGGCTACACCTTC. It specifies CASSSPRPGGGRFGSGYTF.